A selection of T cell receptor beta chains follows, all from one sample in a study of identical twins. TCRdb re-called the 5' RACE reads through MiXCR, storing one row per CDR3 protein. The table includes 400,000 to 650,000 distinct CDR3 sequences, less than 25% detected once. These records were also assigned to another study, of T cells expressing NK-cell markers.

Specimen: CD4+ T cells sorted from blood. These receptor sequences come from a young woman in good health. The CDR3 runs from the conserved cysteine through the conserved F or W. The D gene is left open where the match is weak. Clone size is stated in some rows and not others, as once, few, many or a class when expanded.

V,D,J,size,DNA,CDR3
TRBV6-2/TRBV6-3,-,TRBJ2-5,many,TGTGCCAGCACCTCCTGGGAAGGGACCGGAGAGACCCAGTACTTC,CASTSWEGTGETQYF
TRBV15,-,TRBJ2-1,-,TGTGCCACCAGCAGAGATCCGGCAGTTACCTACAATGAGCAGTTCTTC,CATSRDPAVTYNEQFF
TRBV25-1,TRBD2,TRBJ2-5,few,TGTGCCAGCAAAAGTAGCGGGCGCCAAGAGACCCAGTACTTC,CASKSSGRQETQYF
TRBV7-2,-,TRBJ1-6,-,TGTGCCAGCAGCTCACCGGGAAATTCACCCCTCCACTTT,CASSSPGNSPLHF
TRBV7-2,-,TRBJ2-7,many,TGTGCCAGCAGCCTAGGGGCAGGGAATTCCTACGAGCAGTACTTC,CASSLGAGNSYEQYF
TRBV20-1,TRBD2,TRBJ2-1,many,TGCAGTGCTACGCGGGGGAGCTCCTACAATGAGCAGTTCTTC,CSATRGSSYNEQFF
TRBV12-3/TRBV12-4,-,TRBJ2-1,many,TGTGCCAGCAGTTTAGGGACTACCTACAATGAGCAGTTCTTC,CASSLGTTYNEQFF
TRBV3-1,-,TRBJ2-7,-,TGTGCCAGCAGCCAAGAACTGGCAACCTACGAGCAGTACTTC,CASSQELATYEQYF
TRBV12-3/TRBV12-4,TRBD2,TRBJ2-5,many,TGTGCCAGCAGTTTATTTTCGGGGGGGGACAATTACGGGACCCAGTACTTC,CASSLFSGGDNYGTQYF
TRBV11-3,-,TRBJ2-3,few,TGTGCCAGCAGCTTAAGACAGGCGGATACGCAGTATTTT,CASSLRQADTQYF
TRBV6-1,-,TRBJ2-1,-,TGTGCCAGCAGTGGACAGGGCGGGGGGCTAAATGAGCAGTTCTTC,CASSGQGGGLNEQFF
TRBV21-1,-,TRBJ1-2,once,TGTGCCAGCAGCAAACAAAGCGCAGGGCACGACTATGGCTACACCTTC,CASSKQSAGHDYGYTF
TRBV11-3,-,TRBJ2-5,few,TGTGCCAGCAGCTTGGCATACCAAGAGACCCAGTACTTC,CASSLAYQETQYF
TRBV5-1,-,TRBJ2-3,few,TGCGCCAGCAGAAGGGGGGGGCCCGATACGCAGTATTTT,CASRRGGPDTQYF
TRBV27,TRBD1,TRBJ1-2,-,TGTGCCAGCAGCCGCACAGGGGGCGTCTATGGCTACACCTTC,CASSRTGGVYGYTF
TRBV10-3,-,TRBJ2-2,-,TGTGCCATCGGGGAGACAGGAGCGAACACCGGGGAGCTGTTTTTT,CAIGETGANTGELFF
TRBV29-1,TRBD2,TRBJ2-7,many,TGCAGCGTTTCCCCGACTAGCGGAGGCTACGAGCAGTACTTC,CSVSPTSGGYEQYF
TRBV7-9,-,TRBJ1-1,once,TGTGCCAGCAGCTTAGCTTCATACACTGAAGCTTTCTTT,CASSLASYTEAFF
TRBV7-9,TRBD1,TRBJ1-1,-,TGTGCCAGCAGCGATGACAGGGCAAAAGTGGCTTTCTTT,CASSDDRAKVAFF
TRBV27,-,TRBJ1-1,few,TGTGCCAGCATTCGCAGGGCCGGGGCCTTGAACACTGAAGCTTTCTTT,CASIRRAGALNTEAFF
TRBV15,-,TRBJ1-5,-,TGTGCCACCAGCAGAGACAATCAGCCCCAGCATTTT,CATSRDNQPQHF
TRBV11-2,-,TRBJ1-2,-,TGTGCCAGCAGCTTAGCACCCGGAAGGGGAGTGGGCTGGGACACCTTC,CASSLAPGRGVGWDTF
TRBV2,-,TRBJ1-1,many,TGTGCCAGCACCAACAGGTTTATGAGCGCTGAAGCTTTCTTT,CASTNRFMSAEAFF